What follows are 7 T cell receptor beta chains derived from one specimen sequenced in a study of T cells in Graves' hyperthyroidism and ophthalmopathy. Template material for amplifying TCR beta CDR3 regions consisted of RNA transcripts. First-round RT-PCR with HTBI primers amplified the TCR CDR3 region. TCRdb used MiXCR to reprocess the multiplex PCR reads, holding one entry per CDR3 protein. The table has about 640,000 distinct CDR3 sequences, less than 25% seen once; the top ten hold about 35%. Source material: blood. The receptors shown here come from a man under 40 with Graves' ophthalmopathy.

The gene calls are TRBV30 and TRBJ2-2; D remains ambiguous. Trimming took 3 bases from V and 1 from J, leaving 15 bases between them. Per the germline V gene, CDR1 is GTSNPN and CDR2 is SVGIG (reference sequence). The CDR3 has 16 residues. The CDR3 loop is CAWRIKSRVNTGELFF. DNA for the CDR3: TGTGCCTGGAGAATAAAGAGTAGGGTGAACACCGGGGAGCTGTTTTTT.

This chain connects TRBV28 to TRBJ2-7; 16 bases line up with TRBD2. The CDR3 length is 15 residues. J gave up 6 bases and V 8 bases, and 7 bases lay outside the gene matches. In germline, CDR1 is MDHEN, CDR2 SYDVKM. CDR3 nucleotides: TGTGCCAGCTTGGGGACTAGCGGGAGGGCCTTCGAGCAGTACTTC. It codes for CASLGTSGRAFEQYF.

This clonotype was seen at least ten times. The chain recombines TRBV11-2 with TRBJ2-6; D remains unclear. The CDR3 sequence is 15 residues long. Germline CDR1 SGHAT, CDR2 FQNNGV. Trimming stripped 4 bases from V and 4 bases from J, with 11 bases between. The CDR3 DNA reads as TGTGCCAGCAGCTCCTTCCTGACCGGGGCCAACGTCCTGACTTTC. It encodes CASSSFLTGANVLTF.

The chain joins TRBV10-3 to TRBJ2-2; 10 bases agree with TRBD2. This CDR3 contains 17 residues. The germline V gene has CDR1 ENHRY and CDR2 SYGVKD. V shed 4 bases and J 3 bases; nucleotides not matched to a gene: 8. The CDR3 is CAISGPSGRGYTGELFF. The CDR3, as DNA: TGTGCCATCAGTGGTCCAAGCGGGAGGGGATACACCGGGGAGCTGTTTTTT.

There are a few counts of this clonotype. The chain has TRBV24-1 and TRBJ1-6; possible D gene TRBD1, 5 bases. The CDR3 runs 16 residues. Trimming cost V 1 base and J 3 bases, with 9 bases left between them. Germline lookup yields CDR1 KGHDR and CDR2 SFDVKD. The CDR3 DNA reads TGTGCCACCAGTGATTTCCGGGGCGACTATAATTCACCCCTCCACTTT. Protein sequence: CATSDFRGDYNSPLHF.

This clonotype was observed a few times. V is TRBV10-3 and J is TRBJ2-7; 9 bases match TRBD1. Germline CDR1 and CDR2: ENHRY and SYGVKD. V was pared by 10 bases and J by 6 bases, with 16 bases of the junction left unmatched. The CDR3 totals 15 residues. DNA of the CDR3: TGTGCCACCTTCTCGCCAGCCGGGACAGGGAGCGAGCAGTACTTC. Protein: CATFSPAGTGSEQYF.

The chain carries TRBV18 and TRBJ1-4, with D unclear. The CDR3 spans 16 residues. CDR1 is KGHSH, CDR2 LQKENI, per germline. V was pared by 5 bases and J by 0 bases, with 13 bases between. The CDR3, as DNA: TGTGCCAGCTCATCGGAGGGTACTGCAACTAATGAAAAACTGTTTTTT. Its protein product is CASSSEGTATNEKLFF.